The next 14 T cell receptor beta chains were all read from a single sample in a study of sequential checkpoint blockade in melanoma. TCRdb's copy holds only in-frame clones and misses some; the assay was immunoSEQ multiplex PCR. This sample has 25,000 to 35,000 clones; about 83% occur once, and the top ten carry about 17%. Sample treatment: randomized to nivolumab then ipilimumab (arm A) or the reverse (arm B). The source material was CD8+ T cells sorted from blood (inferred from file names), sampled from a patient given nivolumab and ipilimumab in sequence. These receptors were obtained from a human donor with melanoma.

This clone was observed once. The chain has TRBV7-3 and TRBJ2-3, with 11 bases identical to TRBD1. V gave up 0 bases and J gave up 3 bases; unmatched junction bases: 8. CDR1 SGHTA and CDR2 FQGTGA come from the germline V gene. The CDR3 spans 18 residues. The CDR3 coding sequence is TGTGCCAGCAGCTTAACGCAGTGGACAGGGGGCTGGACAGATACGCAGTATTTT. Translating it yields CASSLTQWTGGWTDTQYF.

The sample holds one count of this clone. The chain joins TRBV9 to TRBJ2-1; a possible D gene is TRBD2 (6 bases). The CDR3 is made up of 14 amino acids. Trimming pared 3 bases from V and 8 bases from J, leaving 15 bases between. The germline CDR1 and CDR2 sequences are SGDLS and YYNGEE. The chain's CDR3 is CASSGPGLRHEQFF. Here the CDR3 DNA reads TGTGCCAGCAGCGGACCGGGACTCCGACATGAGCAGTTCTTC.

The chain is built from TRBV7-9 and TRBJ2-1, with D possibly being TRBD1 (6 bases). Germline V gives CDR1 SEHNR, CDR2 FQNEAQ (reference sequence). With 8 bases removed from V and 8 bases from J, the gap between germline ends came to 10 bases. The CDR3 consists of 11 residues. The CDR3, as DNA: TGTGCCAGCCAAAAGGGGGATGAGCAGTTCTTC. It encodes CASQKGDEQFF.

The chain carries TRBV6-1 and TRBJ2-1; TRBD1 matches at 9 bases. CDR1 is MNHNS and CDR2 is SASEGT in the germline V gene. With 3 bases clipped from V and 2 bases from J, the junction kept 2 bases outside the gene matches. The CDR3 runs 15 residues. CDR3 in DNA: TGTGCCAGCAGTGAGGACAGGGGTACCTACAATGAGCAGTTCTTC. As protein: CASSEDRGTYNEQFF.

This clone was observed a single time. The DNA of the CDR3 is TGTGCCAGCAGTGAATCTCCAGGGTGGGGCTACGAGCAGTACTTC. Protein: CASSESPGWGYEQYF. V usage is TRBV2 and J usage is TRBJ2-7; a weak D match, TRBD1 (5 bases). CDR3 size: 15 residues. The V end was cut by 2 bases, the J end by 3 bases, with 14 bases between. Germline lookup yields CDR1 SNHLY and CDR2 FYNNEI.

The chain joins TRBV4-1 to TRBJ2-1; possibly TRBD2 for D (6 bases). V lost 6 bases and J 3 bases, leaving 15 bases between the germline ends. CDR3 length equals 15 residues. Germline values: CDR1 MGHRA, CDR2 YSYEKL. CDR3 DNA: TGCGCCAGCAGTCCCAGTGGGACTCGCTACAATGAGCAGTTCTTC. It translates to CASSPSGTRYNEQFF.

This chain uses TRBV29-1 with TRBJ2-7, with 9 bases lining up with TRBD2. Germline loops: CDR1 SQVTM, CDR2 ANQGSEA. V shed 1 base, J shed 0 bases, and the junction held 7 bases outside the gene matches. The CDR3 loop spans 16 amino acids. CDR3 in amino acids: CSVEGESGRPSYEQYF. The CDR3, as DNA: TGCAGCGTTGAAGGCGAGAGCGGGAGGCCCTCCTACGAGCAGTACTTC.

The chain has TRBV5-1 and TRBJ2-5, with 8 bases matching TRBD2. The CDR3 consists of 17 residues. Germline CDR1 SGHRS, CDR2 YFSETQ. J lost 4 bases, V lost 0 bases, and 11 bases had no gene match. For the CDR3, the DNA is TGCGCCAGCAGCTTGGAGGGCTGGAGCGGGAGCGCAGAGACCCAGTACTTC. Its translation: CASSLEGWSGSAETQYF.

DNA for the CDR3: TGTGCCAGCAGGACTAGAGGCGGGGCGACCTACGAGCAGTACTTC. As protein: CASRTRGGATYEQYF. The chain combines TRBV27 with TRBJ2-7; TRBD2 is a possible D gene (6 bases). Trimming removed 6 bases from V and 2 bases from J, with 17 bases in between. Germline V gene sequence: CDR1 MNHEY, CDR2 SMNVEV (reference sequence). The CDR3 contains 15 residues.

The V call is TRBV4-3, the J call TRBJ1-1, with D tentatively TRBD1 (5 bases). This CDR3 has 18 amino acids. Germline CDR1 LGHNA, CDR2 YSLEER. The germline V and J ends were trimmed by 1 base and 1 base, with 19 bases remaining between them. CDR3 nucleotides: TGCGCCAGCAGCCAAGCGTATGGGGCAGGGATGGAGAACACTGAAGCTTTCTTT. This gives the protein CASSQAYGAGMENTEAFF.

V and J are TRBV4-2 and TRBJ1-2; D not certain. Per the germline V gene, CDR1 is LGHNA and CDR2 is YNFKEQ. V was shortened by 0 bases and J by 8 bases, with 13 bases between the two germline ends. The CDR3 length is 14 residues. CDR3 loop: CASSQDGAGLGYTF. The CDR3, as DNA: TGTGCCAGCAGCCAAGATGGAGCGGGCCTAGGCTACACCTTC.

The CDR3 is CASGEGHLYEQYF. In DNA form, the CDR3 reads TGTGCCAGCGGGGAGGGACATCTCTACGAGCAGTACTTC. The chain uses TRBV5-8 and TRBJ2-7; perhaps TRBD2 as D (7 bases). The CDR3 is 13 amino acids. V lost 7 bases and J lost 3, with 14 bases in between. CDR1 is SGHTS and CDR2 is YDEGEE in the germline V gene.

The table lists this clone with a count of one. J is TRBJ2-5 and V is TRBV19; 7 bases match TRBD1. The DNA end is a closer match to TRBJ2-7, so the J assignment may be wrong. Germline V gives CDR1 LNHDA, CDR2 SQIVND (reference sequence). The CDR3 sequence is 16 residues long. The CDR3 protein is CASILPGTALSYEQYF. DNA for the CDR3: TGTGCCAGTATCCTCCCCGGGACAGCTTTGTCCTACGAGCAGTACTTC.

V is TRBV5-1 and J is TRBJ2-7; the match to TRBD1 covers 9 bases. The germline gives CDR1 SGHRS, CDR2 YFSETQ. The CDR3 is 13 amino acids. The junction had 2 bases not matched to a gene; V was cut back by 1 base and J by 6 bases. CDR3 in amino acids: CASSLTGGSEQYF. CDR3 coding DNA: TGCGCCAGCAGCTTGACAGGGGGCTCCGAGCAGTACTTC.